This T cell receptor (beta chain) was captured in a study of T-cell memory formation after mild COVID-19. About the research overall: In these data, TCR clusters were largely donor specific. Study findings and constraints: That cross-reactive memory joined was suggested by some responding clones appearing in pre-infection memory. While clones contracting from day 15 to 85 were balanced between CD4 and CD8, later expanders leaned CD4+.

TCRdb redid the calling of the 5' RACE reads with MiXCR, one entry per CDR3 protein. The sample records roughly 400,000 distinct CDR3 sequences, around 17% being singletons. This clonotype was observed a few times. What it binds is not known. Sequenced input: PBMCs or a T cell subset sorted from them (not recorded which). This clonotype was obtained from a man between 18 and 29 years old who had mild COVID-19 (a few samples of this study predate the infection). Cell type and time point are not known.

CDR3 DNA sequence: TGTGCCAGCAGCCCCCACACTTACGAAAAACTGTTTTTT. Residues: CASSPHTYEKLFF. The genes are TRBV7-6 and TRBJ1-4; D call uncertain. V dropped 5 bases and J dropped 8 bases, with 12 bases sitting between them. This CDR3 comprises 13 residues. CDR1 is SGHVS, CDR2 FNYEAQ, per germline. Combining the CDR3 with reference TRBV7-6 and TRBJ1-4 gives the whole variable domain GAGVSQSPRYKVTKRGQDVALRCDPISGHVSLYWYRQALGQGPEFLTYFNYEAQQDKSGLPNDRFSAERPEGSISTLTIQRTEQRDSAMYRCASSPHTYEKLFFGSGTQLSVL.